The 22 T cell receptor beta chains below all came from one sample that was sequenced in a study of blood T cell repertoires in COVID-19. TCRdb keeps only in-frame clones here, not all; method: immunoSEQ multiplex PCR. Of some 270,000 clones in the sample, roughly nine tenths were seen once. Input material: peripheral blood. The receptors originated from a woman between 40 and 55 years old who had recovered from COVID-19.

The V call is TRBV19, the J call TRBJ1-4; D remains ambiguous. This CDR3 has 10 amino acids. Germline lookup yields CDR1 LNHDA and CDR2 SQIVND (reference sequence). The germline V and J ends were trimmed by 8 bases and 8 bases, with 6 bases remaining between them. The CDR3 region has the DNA TGTGCCAGTTGGGAGGAAAAACTGTTTTTT. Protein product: CASWEEKLFF.

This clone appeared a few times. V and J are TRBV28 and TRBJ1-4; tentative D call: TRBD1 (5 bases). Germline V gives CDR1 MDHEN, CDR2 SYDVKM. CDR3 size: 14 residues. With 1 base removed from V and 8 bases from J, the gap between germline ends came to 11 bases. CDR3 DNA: TGTGCCAGCAGTTTATTGGAGGGGCGGGAAAAACTGTTTTTT. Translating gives CASSLLEGREKLFF.

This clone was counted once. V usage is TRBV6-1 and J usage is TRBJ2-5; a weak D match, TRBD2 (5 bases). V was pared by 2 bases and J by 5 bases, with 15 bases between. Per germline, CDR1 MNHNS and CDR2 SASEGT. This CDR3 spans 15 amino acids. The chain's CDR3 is CASSETDLALETQYF. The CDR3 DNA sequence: TGTGCCAGCAGTGAAACCGATCTAGCTCTGGAGACCCAGTACTTC.

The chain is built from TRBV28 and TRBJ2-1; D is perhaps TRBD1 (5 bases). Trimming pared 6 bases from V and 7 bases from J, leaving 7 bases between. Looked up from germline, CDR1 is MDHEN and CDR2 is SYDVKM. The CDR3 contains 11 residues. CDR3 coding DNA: TGTGCCAGCAGAGGGGAAAATGAGCAGTTCTTC. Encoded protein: CASRGENEQFF.

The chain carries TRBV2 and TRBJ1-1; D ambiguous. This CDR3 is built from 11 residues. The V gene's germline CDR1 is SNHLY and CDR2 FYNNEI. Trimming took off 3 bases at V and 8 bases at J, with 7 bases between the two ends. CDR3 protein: CASSDGREAFF. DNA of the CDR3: TGTGCCAGCAGTGACGGCAGGGAAGCTTTCTTT.

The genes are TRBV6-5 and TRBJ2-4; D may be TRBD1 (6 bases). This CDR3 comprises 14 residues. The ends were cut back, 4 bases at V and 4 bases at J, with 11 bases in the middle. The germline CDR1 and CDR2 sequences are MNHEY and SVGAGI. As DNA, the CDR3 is TGTGCCAGCAGTTCGGACAGTTATAAAAACATTCAGTACTTC. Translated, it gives CASSSDSYKNIQYF.

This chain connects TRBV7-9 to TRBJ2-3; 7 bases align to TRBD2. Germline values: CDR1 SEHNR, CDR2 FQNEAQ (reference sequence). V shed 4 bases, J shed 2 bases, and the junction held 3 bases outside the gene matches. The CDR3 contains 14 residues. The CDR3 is CASSWGGTTDTQYF. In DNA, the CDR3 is TGTGCCAGCAGCTGGGGAGGGACCACAGATACGCAGTATTTT. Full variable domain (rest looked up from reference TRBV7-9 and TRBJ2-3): DTGVSQNPRHKITKRGQNVTFRCDPISEHNRLYWYRQTLGQGPEFLTYFQNEAQLEKSRLLSDRFSAERPKGSFSTLEIQRTEQGDSAMYLCASSWGGTTDTQYFGPGTRLTVL.

The chain's CDR3 is CASSESTRGRSYEQYV. The CDR3 DNA sequence: TGCGCCAGCAGTGAGTCGACTCGGGGGAGAAGCTACGAGCAGTACGTC. V gene TRBV10-1 combines with J gene TRBJ2-7, with a possible D match to TRBD2 (6 bases). This CDR3 contains 16 residues. Germline CDR1 is WNHNN and CDR2 is SYGVQD (reference sequence). The ends were cut back, 0 bases at V and 3 bases at J, with 15 bases in the middle.

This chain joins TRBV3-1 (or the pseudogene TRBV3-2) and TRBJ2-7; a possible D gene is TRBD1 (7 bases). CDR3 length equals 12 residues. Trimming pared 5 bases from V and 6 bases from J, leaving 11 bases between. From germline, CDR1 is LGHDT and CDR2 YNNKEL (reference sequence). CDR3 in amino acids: CASSIQGGEQYF. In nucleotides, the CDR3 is TGTGCCAGCAGCATCCAGGGGGGCGAGCAGTACTTC.

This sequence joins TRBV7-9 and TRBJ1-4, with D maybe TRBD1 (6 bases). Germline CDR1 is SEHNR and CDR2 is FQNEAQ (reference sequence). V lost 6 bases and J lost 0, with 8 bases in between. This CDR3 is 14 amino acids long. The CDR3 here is CASSRQATNEKLFF. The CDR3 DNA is TGTGCCAGCAGTCGACAGGCAACTAATGAAAAACTGTTTTTT.

The DNA of the CDR3 is TGTGCCACCAGCATTCCTGGGGGGGCGCGCACTGAAGCTTTCTTT. Translated, it gives CATSIPGGARTEAFF. The V gene is TRBV15, the J gene TRBJ1-1, with a tentative D call TRBD1 (6 bases). Germline V gene sequence: CDR1 LNHNV, CDR2 YYDKDF (reference sequence). With 4 bases removed from V and 4 bases from J, the gap between germline ends came to 16 bases. This CDR3 is built from 15 residues.

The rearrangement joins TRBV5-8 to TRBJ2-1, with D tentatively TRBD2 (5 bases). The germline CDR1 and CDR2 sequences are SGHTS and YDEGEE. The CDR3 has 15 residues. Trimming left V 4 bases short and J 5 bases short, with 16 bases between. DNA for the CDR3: TGTGCCAGCAGCCTAGAGCCCCGGGGAAACAATGAGCAGTTCTTC. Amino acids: CASSLEPRGNNEQFF. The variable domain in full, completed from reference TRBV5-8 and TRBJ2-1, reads EAGVTQSPTHLIKTRGQQATLRCSPISGHTSVYWYQQALGLGLQFLLWYDEGEERNRGNFPPRFSGRQFPNYSSELNVNALELEDSALYLCASSLEPRGNNEQFFGPGTRLTVL.

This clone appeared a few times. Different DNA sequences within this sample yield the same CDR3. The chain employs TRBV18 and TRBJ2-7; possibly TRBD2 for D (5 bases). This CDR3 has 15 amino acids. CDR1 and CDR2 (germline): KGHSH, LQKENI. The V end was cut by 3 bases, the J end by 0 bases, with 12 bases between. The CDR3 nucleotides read TGTGCCAGCTCACCGCCGGGATTAAGCTCCTACGAGCAGTACTTC. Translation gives CASSPPGLSSYEQYF.

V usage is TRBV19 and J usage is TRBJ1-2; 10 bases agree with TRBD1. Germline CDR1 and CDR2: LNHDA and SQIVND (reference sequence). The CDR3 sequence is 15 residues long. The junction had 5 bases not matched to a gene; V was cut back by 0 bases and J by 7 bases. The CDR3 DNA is TGTGCCAGTAGTATAGATCTTGGGACAGGGGTTGGCTACACCTTC. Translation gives CASSIDLGTGVGYTF.

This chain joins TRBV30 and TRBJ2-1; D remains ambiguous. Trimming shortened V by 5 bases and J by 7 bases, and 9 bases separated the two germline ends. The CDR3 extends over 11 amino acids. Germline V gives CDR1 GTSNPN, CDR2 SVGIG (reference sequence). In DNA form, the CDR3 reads TGTGCCTGGGGAGAGGAGAATGAGCAGTTCTTC. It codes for CAWGEENEQFF.

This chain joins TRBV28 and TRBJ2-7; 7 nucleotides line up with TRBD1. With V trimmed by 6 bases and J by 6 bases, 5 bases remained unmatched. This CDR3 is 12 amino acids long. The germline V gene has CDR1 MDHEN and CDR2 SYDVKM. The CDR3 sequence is CASRGTASEQYV. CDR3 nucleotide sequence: TGTGCCAGCAGGGGGACAGCTAGCGAGCAGTACGTC.

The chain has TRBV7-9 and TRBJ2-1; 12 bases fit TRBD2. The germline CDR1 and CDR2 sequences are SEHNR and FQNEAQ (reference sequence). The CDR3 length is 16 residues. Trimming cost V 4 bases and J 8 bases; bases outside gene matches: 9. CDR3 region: CASSSPGLAGIDEQFF. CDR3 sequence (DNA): TGTGCCAGCAGCTCTCCCGGACTAGCGGGAATCGATGAGCAGTTCTTC.

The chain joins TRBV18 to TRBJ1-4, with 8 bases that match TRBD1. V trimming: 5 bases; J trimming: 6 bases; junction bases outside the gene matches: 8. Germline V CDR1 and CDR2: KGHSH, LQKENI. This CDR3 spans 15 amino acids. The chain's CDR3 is CASSVAGTGYEKLFF. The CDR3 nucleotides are TGTGCCAGCTCAGTAGCCGGGACAGGATATGAAAAACTGTTTTTT.

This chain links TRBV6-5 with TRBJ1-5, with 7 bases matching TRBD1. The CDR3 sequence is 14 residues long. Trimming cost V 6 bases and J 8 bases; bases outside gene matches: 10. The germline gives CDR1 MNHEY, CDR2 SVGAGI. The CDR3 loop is CASRRDRAIEPQHF. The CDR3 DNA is TGTGCCAGCAGACGTGACAGGGCGATTGAGCCCCAGCATTTT.

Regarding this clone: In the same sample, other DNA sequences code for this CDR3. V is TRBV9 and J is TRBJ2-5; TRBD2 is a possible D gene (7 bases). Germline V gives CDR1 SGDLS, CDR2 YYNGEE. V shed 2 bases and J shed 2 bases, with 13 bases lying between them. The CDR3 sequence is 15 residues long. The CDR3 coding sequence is TGTGCCAGCAGCGTTAGTGGGGGGGCACAAGAGACCCAGTACTTC. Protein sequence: CASSVSGGAQETQYF.

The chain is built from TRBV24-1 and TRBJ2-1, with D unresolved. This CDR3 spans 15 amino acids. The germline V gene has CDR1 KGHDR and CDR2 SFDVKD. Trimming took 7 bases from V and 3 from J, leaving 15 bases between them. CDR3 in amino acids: CATSSLAAGYNEQFF. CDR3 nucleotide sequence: TGTGCCACCAGCTCGTTAGCAGCCGGCTACAATGAGCAGTTCTTC.

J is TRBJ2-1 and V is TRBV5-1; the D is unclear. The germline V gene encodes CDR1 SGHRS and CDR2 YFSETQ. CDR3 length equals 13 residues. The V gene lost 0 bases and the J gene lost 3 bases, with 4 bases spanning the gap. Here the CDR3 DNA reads TGCGCCAGCAGCTTGGCCAGCTACAATGAGCAGTTCTTC. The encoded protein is CASSLASYNEQFF.